This T cell receptor (beta chain) comes out of a study of T cell responses to AZD1222 COVID-19 vaccine. Data came from immunoSEQ multiplex PCR; TCRdb stores just in-frame clones and leaves some out. The data hold roughly 150,000 clones, with approximately 92% observed a single time. The V gene lost 4 bases and the J gene lost 0 bases, with 15 bases spanning the gap. Germline V lookup: CDR1 GTSNPN, CDR2 SVGIG (reference sequence). The CDR3 is 15 residues long. The sequencing here drew on peripheral blood, taken on day 0 of AZD1222 vaccination. This TCR came from an adult in good health. The chain recombines TRBV30 with TRBJ1-1, with a possible D match to TRBD1 (5 bases). The CDR3 DNA reads TGTGCCTGGACCCGGACACGTTTTATGAACACTGAAGCTTTCTTT. Residues: CAWTRTRFMNTEAFF.